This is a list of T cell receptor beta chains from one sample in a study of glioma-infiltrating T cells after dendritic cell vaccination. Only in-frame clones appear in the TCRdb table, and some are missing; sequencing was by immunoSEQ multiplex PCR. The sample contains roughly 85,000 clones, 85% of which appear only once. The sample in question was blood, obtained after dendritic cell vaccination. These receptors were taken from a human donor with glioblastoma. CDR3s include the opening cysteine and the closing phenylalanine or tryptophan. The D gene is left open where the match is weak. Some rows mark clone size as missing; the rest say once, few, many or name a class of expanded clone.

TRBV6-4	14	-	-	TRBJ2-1	CASSDHAGANEQFF	TGTGCCAGCAGTGACCACGCGGGGGCCAATGAGCAGTTCTTC
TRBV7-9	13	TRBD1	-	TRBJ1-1	CASSGQGLLQAFF	TGTGCCAGCAGTGGACAGGGCCTGCTCCAAGCTTTCTTT
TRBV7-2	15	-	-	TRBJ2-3	CASSLDRVGTDTQYF	TGTGCCAGCAGCTTAGACCGAGTTGGCACAGATACGCAGTATTTT
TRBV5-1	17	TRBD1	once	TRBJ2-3	CASSLTPGQGSTDTQYF	TGCGCCAGCAGCCTAACCCCGGGACAGGGGAGCACAGATACGCAGTATTTT
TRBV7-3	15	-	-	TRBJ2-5	CASSVSTSRQETQYF	TGTGCCAGCAGCGTAAGCACTAGCCGTCAAGAGACCCAGTACTTC
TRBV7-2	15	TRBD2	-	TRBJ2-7	CASSLTSGGVYEQYF	TGTGCCAGCAGCTTAACTAGCGGGGGGGTCTACGAGCAGTACTTC
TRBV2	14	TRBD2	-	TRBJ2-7	CASSGLAGRYEQYF	TGTGCCAGCAGCGGACTAGCGGGCCGCTACGAGCAGTACTTC
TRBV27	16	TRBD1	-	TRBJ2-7	CASSLRQGPKSYEQYF	TGTGCCAGCAGTTTACGACAGGGGCCCAAGTCCTACGAGCAGTACTTC
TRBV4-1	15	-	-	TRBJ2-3	CASSQESRSTDTQYF	TGCGCCAGCAGCCAAGAGTCCAGAAGCACAGATACGCAGTATTTT
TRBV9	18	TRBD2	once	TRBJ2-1	CASSQKGGSGSWNNEQFF	TGTGCCAGCAGCCAAAAAGGGGGTAGCGGGAGTTGGAACAATGAGCAGTTCTTC
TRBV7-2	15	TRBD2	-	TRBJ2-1	CASSFFLAANNEQFF	TGTGCCAGCAGCTTCTTTCTAGCGGCAAACAATGAGCAGTTCTTC
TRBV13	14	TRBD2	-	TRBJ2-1	CASSLVGTSGWQFF	TGTGCCAGCAGCTTAGTCGGGACTAGCGGGTGGCAGTTCTTC
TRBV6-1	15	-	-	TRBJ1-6	CASNQPQGHNSPLHF	TGTGCCAGCAATCAGCCTCAGGGTCATAATTCACCCCTCCACTTT
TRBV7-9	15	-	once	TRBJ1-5	CASSQAGGEAQPQHF	TGTGCCAGCAGCCAAGCTGGGGGCGAGGCTCAGCCCCAGCATTTT
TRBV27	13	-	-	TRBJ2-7	CASSTGVTYEQYF	TGTGCCAGCAGTACGGGGGTCACCTACGAGCAGTACTTC
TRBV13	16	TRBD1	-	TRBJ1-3	CASSPTGVLSGNTIYF	TGTGCCAGCAGCCCTACAGGGGTCCTCTCTGGAAACACCATATATTTT
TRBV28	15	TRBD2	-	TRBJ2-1	CASSPGLAGRGEQFF	TGTGCCAGCAGTCCAGGACTAGCGGGAAGAGGTGAGCAGTTCTTC
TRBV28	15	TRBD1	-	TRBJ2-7	CASRTGQGRTYEQYF	TGTGCCAGCAGAACAGGACAGGGTAGAACCTACGAGCAGTACTTC
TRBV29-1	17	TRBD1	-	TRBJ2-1	CSVPGQVSLSSYNEQFF	TGCAGCGTACCGGGACAGGTCTCCTTAAGCTCCTACAATGAGCAGTTCTTC
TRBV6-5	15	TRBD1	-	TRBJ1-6	CASRIDRGRNSPLHF	TGTGCCAGCAGAATAGACAGGGGGCGGAATTCACCCCTCCACTTT
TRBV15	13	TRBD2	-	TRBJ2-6	CASREAGANVLTF	TGTGCCAGTCGGGAGGCTGGGGCCAACGTCCTGACTTTC
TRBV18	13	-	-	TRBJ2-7	CASSPETGNEQYF	TGTGCCAGCTCACCGGAAACAGGGAACGAGCAGTACTTC
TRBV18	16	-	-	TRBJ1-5	CASSPPGAGSNQPQHF	TGTGCCAGCTCACCACCGGGGGCAGGGAGCAATCAGCCCCAGCATTTT
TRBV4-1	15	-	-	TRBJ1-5	CASSYRDASNQPQHF	TGCGCCAGCAGCTACAGGGATGCAAGCAATCAGCCCCAGCATTTT
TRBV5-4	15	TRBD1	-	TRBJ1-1	CASSLEGQGGTEAFF	TGTGCCAGCAGCTTGGAGGGACAGGGGGGCACTGAAGCTTTCTTT
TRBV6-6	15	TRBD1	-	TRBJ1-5	CASSDPGQAVQPQHF	TGTGCCAGCAGTGACCCGGGACAGGCAGTCCAGCCCCAGCATTTT
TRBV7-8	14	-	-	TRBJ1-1	CASTISRGYTEAFF	TGTGCCAGCACCATCTCTAGGGGCTACACTGAAGCTTTCTTT